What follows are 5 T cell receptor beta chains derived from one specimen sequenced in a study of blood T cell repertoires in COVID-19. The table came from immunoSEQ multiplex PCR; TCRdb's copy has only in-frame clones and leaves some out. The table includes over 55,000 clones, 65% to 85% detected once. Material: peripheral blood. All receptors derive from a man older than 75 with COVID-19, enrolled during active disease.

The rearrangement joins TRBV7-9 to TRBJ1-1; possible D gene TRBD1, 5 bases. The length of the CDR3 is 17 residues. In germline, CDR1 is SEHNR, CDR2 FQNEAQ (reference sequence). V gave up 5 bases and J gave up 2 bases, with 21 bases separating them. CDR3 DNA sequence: TGTGCCAGCAGCCAAAGGGCCGGGACTGGGACCAACACTGAAGCTTTCTTT. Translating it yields CASSQRAGTGTNTEAFF.

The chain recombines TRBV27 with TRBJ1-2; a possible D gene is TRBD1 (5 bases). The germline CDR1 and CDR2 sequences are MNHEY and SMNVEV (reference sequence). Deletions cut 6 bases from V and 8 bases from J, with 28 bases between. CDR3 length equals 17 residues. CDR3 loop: CASRSGGILSTRGGYTF. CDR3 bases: TGTGCCAGCAGGTCGGGGGGTATCCTATCTACGCGTGGAGGCTACACCTTC.

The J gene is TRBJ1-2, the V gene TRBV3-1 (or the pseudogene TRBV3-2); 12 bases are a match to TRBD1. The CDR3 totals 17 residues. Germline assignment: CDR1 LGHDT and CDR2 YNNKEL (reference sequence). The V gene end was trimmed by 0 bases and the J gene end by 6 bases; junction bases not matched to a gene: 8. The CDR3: CASSQDGTGGPLDGYTF. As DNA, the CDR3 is TGTGCCAGCAGCCAAGATGGGACAGGGGGCCCTTTGGATGGCTACACCTTC.

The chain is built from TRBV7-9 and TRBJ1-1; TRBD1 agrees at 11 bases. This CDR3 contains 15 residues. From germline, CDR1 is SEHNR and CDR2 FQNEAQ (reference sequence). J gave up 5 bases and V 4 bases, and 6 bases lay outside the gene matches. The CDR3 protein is CASSSRDRGKTEAFF. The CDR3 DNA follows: TGTGCCAGCAGCTCCCGGGACAGGGGGAAAACTGAAGCTTTCTTT.

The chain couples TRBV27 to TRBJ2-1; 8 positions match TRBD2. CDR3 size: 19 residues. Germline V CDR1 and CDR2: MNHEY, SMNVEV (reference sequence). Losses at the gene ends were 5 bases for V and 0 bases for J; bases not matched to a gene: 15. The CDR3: CASSISPPSGWFSYNEQFF. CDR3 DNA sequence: TGTGCCAGCAGTATCTCGCCTCCTAGCGGGTGGTTCTCCTACAATGAGCAGTTCTTC.